This T cell receptor (beta chain) stems from a study of beta chain features in type 1 diabetes. Germline-derived CDR1 and CDR2 are MNHNY and SVGAGI (reference sequence). Trimming shortened V by 7 bases and J by 2 bases, and 14 bases separated the two germline ends. The CDR3 is made up of 14 amino acids. A single heparinised draw of about 100 mL on average was taken per donor. Expressed TCRB transcripts were sequenced, since all the RNA that had been isolated was reverse transcribed. Clones were read by immunoSEQ multiplex PCR, and TCRdb kept only the in-frame ones, dropping some. The table has some 150,000 clones, roughly 7.2% seen once.

The chain recombines TRBV6-6 with TRBJ1-2; D call uncertain. Source material: central memory CD4+ T cells from blood. The TCR was taken from a woman younger than 45 in good health. CDR3 protein: CASTSHNLNYGYTF. The CDR3, as DNA: TGTGCCAGCACCAGTCACAACCTCAACTATGGCTACACCTTC.